What follows are 21 T cell receptor beta chains derived from one specimen sequenced in a study of cytomegalovirus exposure and HLA in healthy donors. PCR amplification relied on 60 Vbeta primers (plus 13 Jbeta primers). Generated by immunoSEQ multiplex PCR, the TCRdb table keeps only in-frame clones and is missing some. The table records about 120,000 clones, approximately 70% of them present only once. The sample was PBMCs. These receptors originate from a young man in good health and CMV-seronegative.

The J gene is TRBJ2-3, the V gene TRBV5-4; possibly TRBD1 for D (6 bases). The CDR3 sequence is 15 residues long. Between the trimmed V and J ends, which lost 2 bases and 6 bases, there was a span of 16 bases. Germline V gene lookup returns CDR1 SGHNT and CDR2 YYREEE (reference sequence). The DNA of the CDR3 is TGTGCCAGCAGCTTATTGGCAGGGGCATCGGATACGCAGTATTTT. Its translation: CASSLLAGASDTQYF.

This chain connects TRBV10-3 to TRBJ2-3; 7 bases match TRBD2. Germline loops: CDR1 ENHRY, CDR2 SYGVKD. The V and J ends lost 10 bases and 3 bases, in that order; junction bases with no gene match: 19. The CDR3 has 17 residues. CDR3 loop: CATRTGGSPGRTDTQYF. The DNA for the CDR3 is TGTGCCACCCGGACCGGCGGGAGTCCCGGGCGTACAGATACGCAGTATTTT.

The V call is TRBV7-9, the J call TRBJ2-5, with D maybe TRBD2 (6 bases). The CDR3 contains 13 residues. V dropped 6 bases and J dropped 2 bases, with 10 bases sitting between them. Per the germline V gene, CDR1 is SEHNR and CDR2 is FQNEAQ (reference sequence). The CDR3 region is CASRLALQETQYF. As DNA, the CDR3 is TGTGCCAGCAGGCTAGCGTTGCAAGAGACCCAGTACTTC. The full variable domain, in which reference TRBV7-9 and TRBJ2-5 provide the parts outside the CDR3, is DTGVSQNPRHKITKRGQNVTFRCDPISEHNRLYWYRQTLGQGPEFLTYFQNEAQLEKSRLLSDRFSAERPKGSFSTLEIQRTEQGDSAMYLCASRLALQETQYFGPGTRLLVL.

The chain combines TRBV7-9 with TRBJ2-1; TRBD1 might be the D (6 bases). This CDR3 is 14 amino acids long. Germline V gives CDR1 SEHNR, CDR2 FQNEAQ (reference sequence). The germline V and J ends were trimmed by 5 bases and 9 bases, with 17 bases remaining between them. CDR3 protein: CASSPSKGVGEQFF. The CDR3 DNA reads as TGTGCCAGCAGCCCGTCAAAGGGGGTTGGTGAGCAGTTCTTC.

Only a few counts were recorded for this clone. The chain recombines TRBV5-1 with TRBJ2-1; 7 bases align to TRBD1. The trim removed 4 bases at V and 7 bases at J, leaving 14 bases unmatched. Germline V lookup: CDR1 SGHRS, CDR2 YFSETQ. The CDR3 extends over 16 amino acids. For the CDR3, the DNA is TGCGCCAGCAGCCTAACGTCCAACAGGGGTTTAAATGAGCAGTTCTTC. Its protein product is CASSLTSNRGLNEQFF.

The gene calls are TRBV27 and TRBJ1-1; TRBD1 matches 10 bases. This CDR3 has 17 residues. With V trimmed by 3 bases and J by 3 bases, 10 bases remained unmatched. Per the germline V gene, CDR1 is MNHEY and CDR2 is SMNVEV (reference sequence). This chain's CDR3 is CASSLSRTGGSYTEAFF. The CDR3 nucleotides read TGTGCCAGCAGTTTGAGCAGGACAGGGGGAAGTTACACTGAAGCTTTCTTT.

Worth noting for this clone: One end of the junction does not line up with germline, which may come from a read error. Other DNA sequences in this sample translate to the same CDR3. This chain uses TRBV6-5 with TRBJ1-2; TRBD1 matches at 7 bases. The germline gives CDR1 MNHEY, CDR2 SVGAGI. The CDR3 contains 15 residues. In DNA, the CDR3 is TGCGCCAGCAGTCCCAGGTCACCAGGGGGGTATGGCTACACCTTC. Protein product: CASSPRSPGGYGYTF.

The V and J genes are TRBV4-1 and TRBJ1-5; D perhaps matches TRBD1 (5 bases). From germline, CDR1 is MGHRA and CDR2 YSYEKL. CDR3 length: 16 residues. Trimming left V 0 bases short and J 9 bases short, with 18 bases between. This CDR3 reads CASSQDFYGGTGPQHF. CDR3 DNA sequence: TGCGCCAGCAGCCAAGATTTTTACGGGGGGACGGGGCCCCAGCATTTT.

V and J are TRBV7-9 and TRBJ1-5; 9 nucleotides match TRBD1. Germline assignment: CDR1 SEHNR and CDR2 FQNEAQ (reference sequence). The CDR3 length is 17 residues. Losses at the gene ends were 3 bases for V and 4 bases for J; bases not matched to a gene: 10. The CDR3 protein is CASSLGTGTGSNQPQHF. The DNA of the CDR3 is TGTGCCAGCAGCTTGGGAACCGGGACAGGGTCTAATCAGCCCCAGCATTTT.

The V gene is TRBV28, the J gene TRBJ2-3; the D is unclear. With 10 bases removed from V and 2 bases from J, the gap between germline ends came to 19 bases. From germline, CDR1 is MDHEN and CDR2 SYDVKM. This CDR3 spans 15 amino acids. CDR3 residues: CATVGEKRYTDTQYF. The DNA of the CDR3 is TGTGCCACCGTAGGAGAGAAGCGATACACAGATACGCAGTATTTT.

The chain recombines TRBV2 with TRBJ2-7, with 8 nucleotides matching TRBD2. The germline V gene has CDR1 SNHLY and CDR2 FYNNEI. V dropped 5 bases and J dropped 6; count of bases not matched to a gene: 24. The CDR3 sequence is 19 residues long. CDR3 nucleotide sequence: TGTGCCAGCAGTCACCATCTTCCGGGGCTAGCGGGTCGCTTGGGCGAGCAGTACTTC. As protein: CASSHHLPGLAGRLGEQYF.

The chain carries TRBV7-9 and TRBJ2-1; 9 bases fit TRBD2. The germline V gene has CDR1 SEHNR and CDR2 FQNEAQ (reference sequence). V lost 1 base to trimming and J lost 2 bases; unmatched junction nucleotides: 3. The CDR3 sequence is 16 residues long. The DNA of the CDR3 is TGTGCCAGCAGCTTAGTTAGCGGGAGTACCTACAATGAGCAGTTCTTC. Protein product: CASSLVSGSTYNEQFF.

This chain connects TRBV11-2 to TRBJ2-7; 12 bases agree with TRBD2. Germline CDR1 SGHAT, CDR2 FQNNGV. CDR3 length equals 17 residues. The junction had 11 bases not matched to a gene; V was cut back by 6 bases and J by 2 bases. DNA for the CDR3: TGTGCCAGCAGTAGAGATCCGGGACTAGCGGGTACCTACGAGCAGTACTTC. It yields the protein CASSRDPGLAGTYEQYF. Supplemented by reference TRBV11-2 and TRBJ2-7, the full variable domain reads EAGVAQSPRYKIIEKRQSVAFWCNPISGHATLYWYQQILGQGPKLLIQFQNNGVVDDSQLPKDRFSAERLKGVDSTLKIQPAKLEDSAVYLCASSRDPGLAGTYEQYFGPGTRLTVT.

The chain joins TRBV9 to TRBJ2-7, with D possibly being TRBD2 (5 bases). V lost 0 bases and J lost 0, with 10 bases in between. The CDR3 has 15 amino acids. The germline V gene encodes CDR1 SGDLS and CDR2 YYNGEE. This chain's CDR3 is CASSVAEGSSYEQYF. CDR3 bases: TGTGCCAGCAGCGTAGCTGAGGGAAGCTCCTACGAGCAGTACTTC. Complete variable domain (other parts from reference TRBV9 and TRBJ2-7): DSGVTQTPKHLITATGQRVTLRCSPRSGDLSVYWYQQSLDQGLQFLIQYYNGEERAKGNILERFSAQQFPDLHSELNLSSLELGDSALYFCASSVAEGSSYEQYFGPGTRLTVT.

The chain links TRBV7-9 to TRBJ1-3, with D possibly matching TRBD1 (6 bases). This CDR3 spans 18 amino acids. The V end was cut by 1 base, the J end by 3 bases, with 19 bases between. CDR1 is SEHNR and CDR2 is FQNEAQ in the germline V gene (reference sequence). The CDR3: CASSLGPPDRKHGNTIYF. CDR3 bases: TGTGCCAGCAGCTTAGGCCCTCCTGACAGGAAGCATGGAAACACCATATATTTT.

This sequence joins TRBV9 and TRBJ2-5, with TRBD1 matching 12 bases. This CDR3 spans 16 amino acids. Germline CDR1 is SGDLS and CDR2 is YYNGEE. With 0 bases clipped from V and 4 bases from J, the junction kept 4 bases outside the gene matches. Here the CDR3 reads CASSVAWDRGRETQYF. DNA for the CDR3: TGTGCCAGCAGCGTAGCCTGGGACAGGGGGCGAGAGACCCAGTACTTC.

The chain carries TRBV5-4 and TRBJ2-5; D may be TRBD2 (6 bases). CDR1 SGHNT and CDR2 YYREEE come from the germline V gene (reference sequence). Deletions cut 3 bases from V and 0 bases from J, with 12 bases between. The CDR3 totals 15 residues. The CDR3 bases are TGTGCCAGCAGCTCGAATGCGGGGTACCAAGAGACCCAGTACTTC. Its translation is CASSSNAGYQETQYF.

The V gene is TRBV11-1, the J gene TRBJ2-7; perhaps TRBD1 as D (6 bases). Germline V gene data show CDR1 as SGHAT and CDR2 as FQDESV (reference sequence). Deletions cut 1 base from V and 0 bases from J, with 10 bases between. The CDR3 spans 15 residues. The DNA of the CDR3 is TGTGCCAGCAGCTTAGACAGGGTTAACTCCTACGAGCAGTACTTC. It specifies CASSLDRVNSYEQYF.

The chain couples TRBV10-3 to TRBJ2-7, with TRBD1 as a possible D gene (6 bases). CDR3 length: 15 residues. Trimming removed 5 bases from V and 0 bases from J, with 14 bases in between. The germline gives CDR1 ENHRY, CDR2 SYGVKD. The CDR3 coding sequence is TGTGCCATCAGTCCTGGTGGGGGACACTCCTACGAGCAGTACTTC. Translating gives CAISPGGGHSYEQYF.

The chain links TRBV5-1 to TRBJ2-2, with 10 bases that match TRBD2. Germline assignment: CDR1 SGHRS and CDR2 YFSETQ. The CDR3 loop spans 18 amino acids. Trimming removed 6 bases from V and 0 bases from J; junction bases left unmatched: 11. CDR3 DNA: TGCGCCAGCATGAGGGGCCTAGCGGGAGTACCGAACACCGGGGAGCTGTTTTTT. Translated: CASMRGLAGVPNTGELFF.

This clone showed up just a few times. This chain joins TRBV5-6 and TRBJ2-7; TRBD2 aligns across 7 bases. The CDR3 totals 15 residues. Germline V CDR1 and CDR2: SGHDT, YYEEEE. V trimming: 2 bases; J trimming: 0 bases; junction bases outside the gene matches: 5. CDR3 residues: CASSFQGGSSYEQYF. As DNA, the CDR3 is TGTGCCAGCAGCTTTCAGGGCGGGAGCTCCTACGAGCAGTACTTC.